This T cell receptor (beta chain) was obtained from a study of T-cell reconstitution after alpha-beta-depleted transplantation in children listed by TCRdb under 2016. With respect to the entire study: T-cell immune reconstitution after TCRalphabeta/CD19-depleted allogeneic hematopoietic cell transplantation in children was quantitatively tracked in the study by means of TCR repertoire profiling. Beyond this particular receptor, the publication reports: In some patients, the high TCRbeta diversity seen at day 60 was put down to recipient T cells and intrathymic progenitors that had survived conditioning. About two months after transplant, the apparently early recovery of alphabetaT-cell counts reportedly depended on just several hundred clones that had expanded rapidly and came from non-depleted graft cells. Hyperexpanded clone frequencies declined over subsequent months; after one year, T-cell counts and TCRbeta diversity were mostly attributed to newly produced T cells.

In the paper's terms, the treatment or condition label means: allogeneic hematopoietic cell transplantation with graft depleted of TCRalphabeta T cells and CD19 B cells. Transplant recipients were children who received TCRalphabeta/CD19-depleted allogeneic hematopoietic cell grafts. Comments on this clonotype: It lacks a known antigen. Within one base of it there is no much larger clone, and no base qualities were kept.

The library was obtained by PCR. Data came from an Illumina HiSeq 2500. To normalize quantification of the TCRbeta repertoire, the TCR libraries were built with molecular barcoding that relied on unique molecular identifiers. Using fastp at Q25 and MiXCR, TCRdb reprocessed the public reads and kept productive beta chains. Every entry covers one CDR3 protein and lists the most common genes and DNA from its rows. This sample holds about 340,000 distinct CDR3 sequences; under 20% were observed only once. Jointly, the top ten make up approximately 38% of the sample. Compared with germline, V lacks 6 bases and J lacks 2 bases; bases without a gene match: 6. As encoded in the germline V gene, CDR1 is MDHEN while CDR2 is SYDVKM. From its cysteine to its phenylalanine, the CDR3 spans 14 amino acids. Just the 42-base CDR3 DNA is kept, in frame starting at base 1.

This receptor was identified in a male patient between 2 and 15 years old who had a stem cell transplant for acute lymphoblastic leukemia, so the T cells may come from the graft donor. The sample consisted of PBMCs, mostly from graft donor cells, taken 360 days after TCRalphabeta/CD19-depleted stem cell transplant. The V and J genes are TRBV28 and TRBJ1-1; 7 middle bases align to TRBD1. The CDR3 protein is CASRSGTVNTEAFF. In nucleotide form, the sequence is TGTGCCAGCAGGTCAGGGACAGTCAACACTGAAGCTTTCTTT. With the portions outside the CDR3 filled from the reference TRBV28 and TRBJ1-1 genes, the complete variable region becomes DVKVTQSSRYLVKRTGEKVFLECVQDMDHENMFWYRQDPGLGLRLIYFSYDVKMKEKGDIPEGYSVSREKKERFSLILESASTNQTSMYLCASRSGTVNTEAFFGQGTRLTVV.